Below, 32 T cell receptor beta chains from the same sample are listed, as sequenced in a study of vaccination and CD4 T cells after COVID-19. The sample's treatment: roughly 11-day PBMC culture with coronavirus spike peptide pools or control peptides (ViraFEST assay). These receptors' targets are unknown. Sequencing of the DNA from cultured CD4+ T cells was carried out with the Oncomine TCR Beta short-read assay. TCRdb independently ran MiXCR on the PCR reads; one entry per CDR3 protein. The table lists fewer than 9,500 distinct CDR3 sequences, about 52% of them singletons. Sequenced material: CD4+ T cells from blood, cultured in vitro. The receptors were sampled from a human donor who had recovered from COVID-19.

This chain uses TRBV24-1 with TRBJ2-3, with 11 bases lining up with TRBD2. This CDR3 is built from 15 residues. V was clipped by 5 bases and J by 5 bases; unmatched bases: 5. Germline CDR1 KGHDR, CDR2 SFDVKD. The CDR3 reads CATSGTSGSLDTQYF. CDR3 DNA: TGTGCCACCAGTGGAACTAGCGGGAGTTTAGATACGCAGTATTTT.

The gene calls are TRBV6-2 or TRBV6-3 and TRBJ1-5; D not resolved. V lost 2 bases, J lost 0 bases, and 17 bases lay in between. Looked up from germline, CDR1 is MNHEY and CDR2 is SVGEGT. This CDR3 spans 18 amino acids. The CDR3 DNA is TGTGCCAGCAGTTACATCCGAGGTAACGGATATAGCAATCAGCCCCAGCATTTT. Translating it yields CASSYIRGNGYSNQPQHF.

V is TRBV20-1 and J is TRBJ1-5; tentative D call: TRBD1 (5 bases). The CDR3 is 15 residues long. The ends were cut back, 1 base at V and 4 bases at J, with 14 bases in the middle. Looked up from germline, CDR1 is DFQATT and CDR2 is SNEGSKA (reference sequence). The CDR3: CSARGTGTENQPQHF. CDR3 in DNA: TGCAGTGCTAGAGGCACCGGGACTGAAAATCAGCCCCAGCATTTT.

This clonotype was recorded a few times. CDR3 nucleotide sequence: TGTGCCAGCAGCCCCCGCCAAAGGGACACTGAAGCTTTCTTT. Protein: CASSPRQRDTEAFF. The J gene is TRBJ1-1, the V gene TRBV6-2 or TRBV6-3; unclear D gene. Germline CDR1 reads MNHEY; CDR2 reads SVGEGT. Trimming removed 6 bases at V and 3 bases at J, with 14 bases between. This CDR3 region has 14 residues.

The genes are TRBV2 and TRBJ2-3, with 9 nucleotides matching TRBD1. The V gene end was trimmed by 6 bases and the J gene end by 1 base; junction bases not matched to a gene: 11. The germline gives CDR1 SNHLY, CDR2 FYNNEI. The CDR3 has 17 residues. CDR3 DNA: TGTGCCAGCAGCGCGGGACAGGGTCTTAAACGCACAGATACGCAGTATTTT. The encoded protein is CASSAGQGLKRTDTQYF.

This clonotype is large (0.1 to 1%) within its sample. The rearrangement joins TRBV5-1 to TRBJ1-1, with D possibly matching TRBD1 (6 bases). This CDR3 comprises 15 residues. V dropped 4 bases and J dropped 1 base, with 14 bases sitting between them. The germline CDR1 and CDR2 sequences are SGHRS and YFSETQ. CDR3 DNA: TGCGCCAGCAGCGCGACAGGAAATCGGAACACTGAAGCTTTCTTT. This sequence encodes CASSATGNRNTEAFF.

The chain recombines TRBV7-9 with TRBJ2-7; D tentatively reads TRBD1 or TRBD2 (5 bases each). V lost 0 bases and J 5 bases, leaving 8 bases between the germline ends. The CDR3 is 13 amino acids. Germline V CDR1 and CDR2: SEHNR, FQNEAQ (reference sequence). Here the CDR3 DNA reads TGTGCCAGCAGCTTAGCCGGGACCGACGAGCAGTACTTC. Amino acids: CASSLAGTDEQYF.

By its share, this clonotype is large. This chain joins TRBV18 and TRBJ1-5; maybe TRBD1 (6 bases). V dropped 3 bases and J dropped 6 bases, with 12 bases sitting between them. CDR1 and CDR2 (germline): KGHSH, LQKENI. The CDR3 sequence is 14 residues long. CDR3 residues: CASSPTGAVQPQHF. The CDR3 DNA reads as TGTGCCAGCTCACCGACAGGTGCCGTTCAGCCCCAGCATTTT. The full variable domain, completed using reference TRBV18 and TRBJ1-5, is NAGVMQNPRHLVRRRGQEARLRCSPMKGHSHVYWYRQLPEEGLKFMVYLQKENIIDESGMPKERFSAEFPKEGPSILRIQQVVRGDSAAYFCASSPTGAVQPQHFGDGTRLSIL.

The rearrangement links TRBV28 to TRBJ1-2; 8 bases agree with TRBD1. Germline V gene sequence: CDR1 MDHEN, CDR2 SYDVKM. Trimming at V came to 8 bases and at J to 7 bases, leaving 6 bases not matched to a gene. This CDR3 has 12 residues. Here the CDR3 DNA reads TGTGCCAGCGACAGGGGCTTTGGTGGCTACACCTTC. Translation: CASDRGFGGYTF.

There are a few counts of this clonotype. The chain uses TRBV20-1 and TRBJ2-5; 10 bases map to TRBD2. Germline loops: CDR1 DFQATT, CDR2 SNEGSKA (reference sequence). V shed 3 bases, J shed 5 bases, and the junction held 3 bases outside the gene matches. This CDR3 comprises 13 residues. DNA of the CDR3: TGCAGTGCTAGGGGGACTAGCGACGAGACCCAGTACTTC. Residues: CSARGTSDETQYF.

The V gene is TRBV9, the J gene TRBJ1-2, with a possible D match to TRBD1 (5 bases). CDR3 length equals 13 residues. Germline CDR1 is SGDLS and CDR2 is YYNGEE. The ends were cut back, 4 bases at V and 1 base at J, with 8 bases in the middle. The CDR3 DNA reads TGTGCCAGCAGCAAGACAGATAACTATGGCTACACCTTC. It encodes CASSKTDNYGYTF.

The J gene is TRBJ1-1, the V gene TRBV12-3 or TRBV12-4; 7 bases map to TRBD1. Losses at the gene ends were 8 bases for V and 4 bases for J; bases not matched to a gene: 7. The CDR3 loop spans 13 amino acids. The CDR3, as DNA: TGTGCCAGCCGCTACAGGGGCGGCACTGAAGCTTTCTTT. Residues: CASRYRGGTEAFF.

This chain uses TRBV12-3 or TRBV12-4 with TRBJ1-5, with 9 bases fitting TRBD1. With 5 bases clipped from V and 7 bases from J, the junction kept 9 bases outside the gene matches. The CDR3 loop spans 15 amino acids. Here the CDR3 reads CASSLAQGARQPQHF. The CDR3, as DNA: TGTGCCAGCAGTCTTGCACAGGGGGCGAGACAGCCCCAGCATTTT.

This chain connects TRBV7-9 to TRBJ1-2; D is possibly TRBD1 (5 bases). Trimming left V 3 bases short and J 2 bases short, with 13 bases between. CDR1 is SEHNR, CDR2 FQNEAQ, per germline (reference sequence). CDR3 size: 15 residues. DNA for the CDR3: TGTGCCAGCAGCTTGTGGGGGGATTCGAACTATGGCTACACCTTC. Its translation: CASSLWGDSNYGYTF.

This clonotype is labeled large (0.1 to 1%). The rearrangement joins TRBV7-9 to TRBJ2-2, with TRBD1 as a possible D gene (5 bases). The germline V gene encodes CDR1 SEHNR and CDR2 FQNEAQ (reference sequence). This CDR3 contains 13 residues. Trimming cost V 3 bases and J 6 bases, with 8 bases left between them. In DNA form, the CDR3 reads TGTGCCAGCAGCTTGATAGGGGCCGGGGAGCTGTTTTTT. Its protein is CASSLIGAGELFF.

The rearrangement joins TRBV12-3 or TRBV12-4 to TRBJ2-2, with 10 bases lining up with TRBD1. The V gene end was trimmed by 5 bases and the J gene end by 5 bases; junction bases not matched to a gene: 5. The CDR3 spans 15 residues. The chain's CDR3 is CASSRGQGSTGELFF. CDR3 DNA sequence: TGTGCCAGCAGTAGGGGACAGGGGTCAACCGGGGAGCTGTTTTTT.

The genes are TRBV27 and TRBJ2-2, with D tentatively TRBD2 (6 bases). This CDR3 is built from 14 residues. The germline CDR1 and CDR2 sequences are MNHEY and SMNVEV (reference sequence). V shed 6 bases and J shed 5 bases, with 13 bases lying between them. CDR3: CASSQDYLTGELFF. The CDR3 DNA is TGTGCCAGCAGCCAGGACTACCTAACCGGGGAGCTGTTTTTT.

The V and J genes are TRBV12-5 and TRBJ1-5, with D perhaps TRBD1 (6 bases). CDR3 length equals 14 residues. Trimming removed 5 bases at V and 1 base at J, with 9 bases between. The germline CDR1 and CDR2 sequences are LGHNT and FRNRAP. In DNA form, the CDR3 reads TGTGCTAGTGGTCCGGGGACAAGCAATCAGCCCCAGCATTTT. It specifies CASGPGTSNQPQHF. Together with reference TRBV12-5 and TRBJ1-5, the CDR3 gives the full variable domain: DARVTQTPRHKVTEMGQEVTMRCQPILGHNTVFWYRQTMMQGLELLAYFRNRAPLDDSGMPKDRFSAEMPDATLATLKIQPSEPRDSAVYFCASGPGTSNQPQHFGDGTRLSIL.

With regard to this clonotype: Possible read error: a much larger clone is one base away. V and J are TRBV28 and TRBJ2-2; D may correspond to TRBD1 or TRBD2 (5 bases each). The V end was cut by 5 bases, the J end by 12 bases, with 22 bases between. The CDR3 length is 15 residues. The V gene's germline CDR1 is MDHEN and CDR2 SYDVKM. The CDR3 DNA sequence: TGTGCCAGCAGTCGCGCTACCTCAGACGAGGGGAAGCTGTTTTTT. As protein: CASSRATSDEGKLFF.

This clonotype was detected a few times. The gene calls are TRBV6-2 or TRBV6-3 and TRBJ1-5; D possibly corresponds to TRBD1 (6 bases). This CDR3 comprises 13 residues. Deletions cut 8 bases from V and 5 bases from J, with 13 bases between. Germline V gene sequence: CDR1 MNHEY, CDR2 SVGEGT. The CDR3 nucleotides are TGTGCCAGCCGATCTAGGGGGGATCAGCCCCAGCATTTT. This codes for CASRSRGDQPQHF.

The CDR3 spells CASSMGRAGNQPQHF. CDR3 DNA: TGTGCCAGTAGTATGGGCCGAGCGGGCAATCAGCCCCAGCATTTT. The genes are TRBV19 and TRBJ1-5; no definite D call. Germline loops: CDR1 LNHDA, CDR2 SQIVND (reference sequence). The ends were cut back, 3 bases at V and 2 bases at J, with 11 bases in the middle. The CDR3 sequence is 15 residues long.

The rearrangement joins TRBV7-2 to TRBJ2-7; no firm D call. Trimming stripped 5 bases from V and 0 bases from J, with 14 bases between. The CDR3 spans 15 residues. Germline CDR1 reads SGHTA; CDR2 reads FQGNSA. The chain's CDR3 is CASSRGRPSSYEQYF. The CDR3 DNA reads as TGTGCCAGCAGCCGAGGACGGCCGAGCTCCTACGAGCAGTACTTC.

The chain couples TRBV20-1 to TRBJ2-5, with 10 nucleotides matching TRBD2. The ends lost 6 bases at V and 7 bases at J; junction bases unmatched: 8. This CDR3 contains 13 residues. Germline V gives CDR1 DFQATT, CDR2 SNEGSKA (reference sequence). CDR3 nucleotide sequence: TGCAGTGCCCCGGTAGCGGGGGGCGGGACCCAGTACTTC. It is translated as CSAPVAGGGTQYF.

This clonotype has only one observation. The rearrangement uses TRBV5-4 and TRBJ2-1, with 9 bases matching TRBD2. The CDR3 has 15 residues. CDR1 is SGHNT, CDR2 YYREEE, per germline (reference sequence). Trimming took 5 bases from V and 6 from J; bases not matched to a gene: 9. CDR3 loop: CASRMGGTSLNEQFF. The CDR3, as DNA: TGTGCCAGCAGAATGGGGGGGACTAGCCTCAATGAGCAGTTCTTC.

The chain joins TRBV20-1 to TRBJ2-7; no clear D. The CDR3 is made up of 11 amino acids. CDR1 and CDR2 from the germline V gene are DFQATT and SNEGSKA (reference sequence). V lost 3 bases to trimming and J lost 5 bases, with 8 bases between them. DNA for the CDR3: TGCAGTGCTAGTGCTCCAGACGAGCAGTACTTC. Protein: CSASAPDEQYF.

V is TRBV20-1 and J is TRBJ1-1, with a weak D call TRBD1 (5 bases). The CDR3 runs 15 residues. Germline CDR1 and CDR2: DFQATT and SNEGSKA (reference sequence). With 3 bases removed from V and 0 bases from J, the gap between germline ends came to 14 bases. The CDR3 nucleotides read TGCAGTGCTAGGAGTTCGGACACAATGAACACTGAAGCTTTCTTT. This encodes CSARSSDTMNTEAFF.

In this sample, this clonotype turned up a few times. The chain recombines TRBV7-3 with TRBJ2-3; no definite D call. The V end was cut by 2 bases, the J end by 1 base, with 10 bases between. The CDR3 loop spans 15 amino acids. Germline loops: CDR1 SGHTA, CDR2 FQGTGA. The CDR3, as DNA: TGTGCCAGCAGCTTATCCAGCCCTGGCACAGATACGCAGTATTTT. Its protein is CASSLSSPGTDTQYF. The full variable domain, rest sourced from reference TRBV7-3 and TRBJ2-3, is GAGVSQTPSNKVTEKGKYVELRCDPISGHTALYWYRQSLGQGPEFLIYFQGTGAADDSGLPNDRFFAVRPEGSVSTLKIQRTERGDSAVYLCASSLSSPGTDTQYFGPGTRLTVL.

This rearrangement joins TRBV5-4 to TRBJ2-7, with unresolved D. The CDR3 is 11 amino acids. The germline CDR1 and CDR2 sequences are SGHNT and YYREEE (reference sequence). V was pared by 3 bases and J by 3 bases, with 4 bases between. CDR3: CASSSRYEQYF. The CDR3 DNA is TGTGCCAGCAGCTCCCGCTACGAGCAGTACTTC.

This clonotype was recorded a few times. The CDR3 coding sequence is TGCAGCGTTGAACCAGGACGAACAGATACGCAGTATTTT. Translating it yields CSVEPGRTDTQYF. The chain is built from TRBV29-1 and TRBJ2-3; D is unresolved. The germline V gene encodes CDR1 SQVTM and CDR2 ANQGSEA. This CDR3 has 13 residues. V shed 2 bases and J shed 3 bases, with 9 bases lying between them.

The rearrangement uses TRBV9 and TRBJ2-1; no clear D. CDR3 length equals 16 residues. V was pared by 0 bases and J by 6 bases, with 16 bases between. Germline V gene data show CDR1 as SGDLS and CDR2 as YYNGEE. CDR3 region: CASSVVLDSPVNEQFF. DNA of the CDR3: TGTGCCAGCAGCGTAGTCTTAGACTCCCCCGTCAATGAGCAGTTCTTC.

The V gene is TRBV15, the J gene TRBJ1-2; the match to TRBD1 covers 10 bases. Trimming took 2 bases from V and 4 from J; bases not matched to a gene: 4. This CDR3 contains 15 residues. Germline lookup yields CDR1 LNHNV and CDR2 YYDKDF (reference sequence). The CDR3 sequence is CATSRRQGAIYGYTF. CDR3 in DNA: TGTGCCACCAGCAGACGACAGGGGGCAATCTATGGCTACACCTTC.

V is TRBV5-8 and J is TRBJ1-5, with a weak D call TRBD1 (6 bases). Germline V gene data show CDR1 as SGHTS and CDR2 as YDEGEE. The CDR3 consists of 19 residues. With 4 bases removed from V and 1 base from J, the gap between germline ends came to 24 bases. The CDR3 DNA reads TGTGCCAGCAGCCCTCCGTGGGGGGACACAACCATCAGCAATCAGCCCCAGCATTTT. The encoded protein is CASSPPWGDTTISNQPQHF.